This T cell receptor (beta chain) was sequenced in a study of T-cell memory formation after mild COVID-19. Study background: Clusters of TCRs were largely donor specific.

Via MiXCR, TCRdb re-called the 5' RACE reads, giving one row per CDR3 protein. The sample lists roughly 190,000 distinct CDR3 sequences, 10% to 13% occurring once. Germline V gene sequence: CDR1 DFQATT, CDR2 SNEGSKA (reference sequence). CDR3 length: 14 amino acids. With V trimmed by 5 bases and J by 2 bases, 8 bases remained unmatched. The chain joins TRBV20-1 to TRBJ1-1; 7 positions match TRBD1. The TCR originated in a man younger than 35 who had mild COVID-19 (a few samples of this study predate the infection). Cell type and time point are not known. Sequenced input: PBMCs or a T cell subset sorted from them (not recorded which). The CDR3 DNA follows: TGCAGTGCTCGGGACAGCGTAGTTAACACTGAAGCTTTCTTT. It yields the protein CSARDSVVNTEAFF.